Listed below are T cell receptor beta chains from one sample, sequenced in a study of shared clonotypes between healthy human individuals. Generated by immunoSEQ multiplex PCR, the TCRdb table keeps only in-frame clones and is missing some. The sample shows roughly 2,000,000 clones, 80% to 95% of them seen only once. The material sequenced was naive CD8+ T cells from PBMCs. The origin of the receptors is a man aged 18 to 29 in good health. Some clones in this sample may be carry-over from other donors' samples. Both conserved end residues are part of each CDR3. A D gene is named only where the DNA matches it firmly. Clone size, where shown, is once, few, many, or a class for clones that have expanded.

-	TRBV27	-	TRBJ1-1	TGTGCCAGCAGATCTGACACCAGGGGCGTCACGGTTGGACACACTGAAGCTTTCTTT	CASRSDTRGVTVGHTEAFF
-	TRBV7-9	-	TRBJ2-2	TGTGCCAGAGAAGAGCTCGGGAGTGCTGGCGGGGAGCTGTTTTTT	CAREELGSAGGELFF
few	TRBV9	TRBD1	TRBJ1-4	TGTGCCAGCAGCGGGGGACAGGGCAATGAAAAACTGTTTTTT	CASSGGQGNEKLFF
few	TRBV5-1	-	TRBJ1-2	TGCGCCAGCAGCTTCTATCCAAGGCGAACTAACTATGGCTACACCTTC	CASSFYPRRTNYGYTF
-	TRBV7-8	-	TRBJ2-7	TGTGCCAGCAGCTTAGATGGCGGGGACGAGCAGTACTTC	CASSLDGGDEQYF
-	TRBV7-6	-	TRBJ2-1	TGTGCCAGCAGCTCTTATAGCGGACAGAGCTCCTACAATGAGCAGTTCTTC	CASSSYSGQSSYNEQFF
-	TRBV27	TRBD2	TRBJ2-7	TGTGCCAGCAGTCGAGGACTAGCGGGGACCTACGAGCAGTACTTC	CASSRGLAGTYEQYF
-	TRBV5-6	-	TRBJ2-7	TGTGCCAGCAGCTTTTTACAGAGGGAGCAGTACTTC	CASSFLQREQYF
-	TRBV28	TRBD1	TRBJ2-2	TGTGCCAGCAGTTTAGTTACAGGGGCGACCGGGGAGCTGTTTTTT	CASSLVTGATGELFF
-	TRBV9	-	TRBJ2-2	TGTGCCAGCAGCGTAGGGGTCACCGGGGAGCTGTTTTTT	CASSVGVTGELFF
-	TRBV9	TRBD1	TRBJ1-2	TGTGCCAGCAGCGTATGGGGGACAGGGTCTGGCTACACCTTC	CASSVWGTGSGYTF
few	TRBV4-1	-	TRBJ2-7	TGCGCCAGCAGCCCACCTGCCGGGACGGCGAGCGAGCAGTACTTC	CASSPPAGTASEQYF
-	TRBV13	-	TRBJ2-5	TGTGCCAGCAGCCCGGGGCGAGGAGGCGAGACCCAGTACTTC	CASSPGRGGETQYF
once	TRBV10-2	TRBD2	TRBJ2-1	TGCGCCAGCAGTGTTCTAGCGGGGTGGGGCAATGAGCATTTCTTC	CASSVLAGWGNEHFF
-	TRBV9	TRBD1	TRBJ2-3	TGTGCCAGCAGCGAGCAAAAGGACAGGGGACTTAGCACAGATACGCAGTATTTT	CASSEQKDRGLSTDTQYF
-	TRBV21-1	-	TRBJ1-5	TGTGCCAGCAGAAACTCTAATAGCAATCAGCCCCAGCATTTT	CASRNSNSNQPQHF
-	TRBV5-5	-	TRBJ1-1	TGTGCCAGCAGCTGGGACATTCTGAACACTGAAGCTTTCTTT	CASSWDILNTEAFF
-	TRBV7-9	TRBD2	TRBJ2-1	TGTGCCAGCAGCTCCTTGGGGGGGATCAATGAGCAGTTCTTC	CASSSLGGINEQFF
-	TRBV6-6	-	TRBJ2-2	TGTGCCAGCAGTTACGGGACCACCGGGGAGCTGTTTTTT	CASSYGTTGELFF
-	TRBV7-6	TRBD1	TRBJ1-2	TGTGCCAGCAGCGCCCGAGGGGGCCGCTACACCTTC	CASSARGGRYTF
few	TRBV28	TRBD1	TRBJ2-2	TGTGCCAGCAGACGGGACAGGGAGGGCACCGGGGAGCTGTTTTTT	CASRRDREGTGELFF
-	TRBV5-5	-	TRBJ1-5	TGTGCCAGCAGCTCTGGGCCTTCGAATCAGCCCCAGCATTTT	CASSSGPSNQPQHF
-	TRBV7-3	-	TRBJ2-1	TGTGCCAGCAGCCTAGGCGATGAGCAGTTCTTC	CASSLGDEQFF
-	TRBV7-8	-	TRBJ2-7	TGTGCCGGGGCGGGGGACAGGACCTACGAGCAGTACTTC	CAGAGDRTYEQYF
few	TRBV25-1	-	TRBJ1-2	TGTGCCAGCACTGCCGGGACGGGCTACACCTTC	CASTAGTGYTF
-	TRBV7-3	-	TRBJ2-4	TGTGCCAGCAGCCTAGGGGGAGGAAACATTCAGTACTTC	CASSLGGGNIQYF
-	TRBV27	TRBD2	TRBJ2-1	TGTGCCAGCAGTCCCGGACTAGCGGGATCAGGTGAGCAGTTCTTC	CASSPGLAGSGEQFF
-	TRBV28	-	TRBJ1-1	TGTGCCAGCAGTTTATTTAAATTTAACGTTGCTTTCTTT	CASSLFKFNVAFF
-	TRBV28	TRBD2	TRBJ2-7	TGCGCCAGCAGTCCCGGGACTAGCGGGTACGAGCAGTACTTC	CASSPGTSGYEQYF
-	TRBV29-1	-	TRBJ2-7	TGCAGCGTTGAGGGACGTTTCCCCTACGAGCAGTACTTC	CSVEGRFPYEQYF
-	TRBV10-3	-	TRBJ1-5	TGTGCCATCAGTGAGTCCATGGGGCTCAGCAATCAGCCCCAGCATTTT	CAISESMGLSNQPQHF
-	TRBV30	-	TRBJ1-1	TGTGCCTGGAGCGCGATTTTGAACACTGAAGCTTTCTTT	CAWSAILNTEAFF
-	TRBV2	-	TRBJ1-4	TGTGCCAGCAGTGACCCCCTCCAGGGGACTAATGAAAAACTGTTTTTT	CASSDPLQGTNEKLFF
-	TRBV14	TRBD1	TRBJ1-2	TGTGCCAGCAGCCCTACTTCCTTCTCGACAGGGGCGATTAACTATGGCTACACCTTC	CASSPTSFSTGAINYGYTF
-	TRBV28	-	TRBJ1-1	TGTGCCATCGACGACATTCCGAACACTGAAGCTTTCTTT	CAIDDIPNTEAFF
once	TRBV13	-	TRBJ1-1	TGTGCCAGCAGCTTAGGGCAGGGATGGGCTGAAGCTTTCTTT	CASSLGQGWAEAFF
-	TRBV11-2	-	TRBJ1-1	TGTGCCAGCAGCTTAGGATTTCCAGGTGAAGCTTTCTTT	CASSLGFPGEAFF
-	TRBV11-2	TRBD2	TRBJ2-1	TGTGCCAGCAGCTTCCGACTAGCGGGAGGGCCTCAGTCCTACAATGAGCAGTTCTTC	CASSFRLAGGPQSYNEQFF
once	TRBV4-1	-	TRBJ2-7	TGCGCCAGCAGCCAAGAGGGGGGCTTAAACCCCCAGGACTCCTACGAGCAGTACTTC	CASSQEGGLNPQDSYEQYF
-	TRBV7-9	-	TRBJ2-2	TGTGCCAGCAGCTTAGCGGGGACGAACACCGGGGAGCTGTTTTTT	CASSLAGTNTGELFF
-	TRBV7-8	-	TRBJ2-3	TGTGCCAGCAGCTTAGTCGGGCACAGTGGGACAGATACGCAGTATTTT	CASSLVGHSGTDTQYF
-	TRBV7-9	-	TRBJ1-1	TGTGCCAGCAGCTCCCCCGGGCCGAGGGACGCTGAAGCTTTCTTT	CASSSPGPRDAEAFF
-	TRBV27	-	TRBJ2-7	TGTGCCAGCAGCTCCTCGCTCTACGAGCAGTACTTC	CASSSSLYEQYF
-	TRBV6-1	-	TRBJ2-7	TGTGCCACCCTGGCCGGCGAGGACCGGACCTACGAGCAGTACTTC	CATLAGEDRTYEQYF
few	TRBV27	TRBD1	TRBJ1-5	TGTGCCAGCAGGGGACAGGGCAATCAGCCCCAGCATTTT	CASRGQGNQPQHF
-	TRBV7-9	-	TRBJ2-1	TGTGCCAGCCCCTCCTCGGAGACCTACAATGAGCAGTTCTTC	CASPSSETYNEQFF
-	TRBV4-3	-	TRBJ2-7	TGCGCCAGCAGCCAAGATGGCGTGAGGCACAAGAGCTCCTACGAGCAGTACTTC	CASSQDGVRHKSSYEQYF
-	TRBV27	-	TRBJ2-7	TGTGCCAGCAGTTTATCTCAGGCGAGCGAGCAGTACTTC	CASSLSQASEQYF
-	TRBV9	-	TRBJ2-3	TGTGCCAGCAGCGAACGGAACGGGGGCCCTACAGATACGCAGTATTTT	CASSERNGGPTDTQYF
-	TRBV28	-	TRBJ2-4	TGTGCCAGCAGACAGATTGAAGCCAAAAACATTCAGTACTTC	CASRQIEAKNIQYF
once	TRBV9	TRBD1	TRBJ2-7	TGTGCCAGCAGCGCCGGGACAGGGAGTCTAAGTGAGCAGTACTTC	CASSAGTGSLSEQYF